A selection of T cell receptor beta chains follows, all from one sample in a study of blood T cell repertoires in COVID-19. Here immunoSEQ multiplex PCR was the method, and the copy in TCRdb shows in-frame clones only, minus some. This table holds approximately 70,000 clones, 90% to 95% found once. Sequencing was performed on peripheral blood. The receptors originated from a man in his forties with COVID-19, enrolled during active disease. Each CDR3 is given with its conserved first and last residue. A D gene is named only where the DNA matches it firmly. The size field is filled for only some rows; it gives once, few, many or a size class.

>TRBV5-4|NA|TRBJ1-2|NA
TGTGCCAGCGGGACTGGACTGGGTCGGGACTATGGCTACACCTTC
CASGTGLGRDYGYTF
>TRBV10-1|NA|TRBJ1-6|NA
TGCGCCAGCAGCAGGGGTGTAGGATCACCCCTCCACTTT
CASSRGVGSPLHF
>TRBV4-1|NA|TRBJ1-1|NA
TGCGCCAGCAGCCAAGTTCAGGGCGGCACTGAAGCTTTCTTT
CASSQVQGGTEAFF
>TRBV2|NA|TRBJ1-2|NA
TGTGCCAGCAGTGAACCCCGGGGGGTTAGTTACTATGGCTACACCTTC
CASSEPRGVSYYGYTF
>TRBV3-1/TRBV3-2|TRBD1|TRBJ2-4|NA
TGTGCCAGCAGCCAAGAGGGGTTTGGGACAGGCGGGAACATTCAGTACTTC
CASSQEGFGTGGNIQYF
>TRBV12-3/TRBV12-4|NA|TRBJ2-1|NA
TGTGCCAGCACCCAGGGGATTGAGCAGTTCTTC
CASTQGIEQFF
>TRBV7-8|TRBD1|TRBJ1-5|NA
TGTGCCAGCAGCTTTGACAGGGGGCTCGGACAGCCCCAGCATTTT
CASSFDRGLGQPQHF
>TRBV2|NA|TRBJ1-2|NA
TGTGCCAGCAGTGTCGAGAGCTCCCAAATACTTAATGGCTACACCTTC
CASSVESSQILNGYTF
>TRBV19|NA|TRBJ1-5|NA
TGTGCCAGTAGTATGGGGGGGAGTGAGGATAAACAGCCCCAGCATTTT
CASSMGGSEDKQPQHF
>TRBV19|TRBD1|TRBJ1-2|NA
TGTGCCAGTAGTCGACACTCGACAGGGGGGAGATATGGCTACACCTTC
CASSRHSTGGRYGYTF
>TRBV10-3|NA|TRBJ1-2|once
TGTGCCATCAGGGGAGAGACCAGGGGTTTGAACTATGGCTACACCTTC
CAIRGETRGLNYGYTF
>TRBV7-2|NA|TRBJ2-3|NA
TGTGCCAGCAGGAAACGCGGGACTGGGGTTCTAAATACGCAGTATTTT
CASRKRGTGVLNTQYF
>TRBV4-2|NA|TRBJ2-1|NA
TGTGCCAGCAGCCAAGATGTACGGGGGGCGAATGAGCAGTTCTTC
CASSQDVRGANEQFF
>TRBV12-3/TRBV12-4|NA|TRBJ2-7|NA
TGTGCCAGCAGCCCCCCCCTCGGGGACGAGCAGTACTTC
CASSPPLGDEQYF
>TRBV5-1|NA|TRBJ1-2|once
TGCGCCAGCAGCTTGCAGGGGAAGCAGGATGGCTACACCTTC
CASSLQGKQDGYTF
>TRBV29-1|NA|TRBJ1-2|once
TGCAGCGTTGGCCTAGGCATTCAATTCAACTATGGCTACACCTTC
CSVGLGIQFNYGYTF
>TRBV6-1|NA|TRBJ2-3|NA
TGTGCCAGCAGTGACGGGCAGGGTTTGGATACGCAGTATTTT
CASSDGQGLDTQYF
>TRBV6-6|NA|TRBJ2-1|NA
TGTGCCAGCAGTTACCAGGTTAGAAATGAGCAGTTCTTC
CASSYQVRNEQFF
>TRBV7-6|NA|TRBJ2-5|few
TGTGCCAGCAGCTTATTCGGCCAGGGAGAGACCCAGTACTTC
CASSLFGQGETQYF
>TRBV4-1|TRBD1|TRBJ1-4|NA
TGCGCCAGCAGCCTTCTGACAGGGTTTAATGAAAAACTGTTTTTT
CASSLLTGFNEKLFF
>TRBV28|TRBD1|TRBJ1-4|NA
TGTGCCAGCAGCTCGGGACAGCAACTTAATGAAAAACTGTTTTTT
CASSSGQQLNEKLFF
>TRBV30|TRBD2|TRBJ2-3|NA
TGTGCCTGGACCCCTCCCTGGCGGACGGGAGGGGATACGCAGTATTTT
CAWTPPWRTGGDTQYF
>TRBV19|TRBD2|TRBJ2-2|NA
TGTGCCAGTAGTGATCGGCTAGCGGGGGGGCTGGACACCGGGGAGCTGTTTTTT
CASSDRLAGGLDTGELFF
>TRBV7-9|TRBD1|TRBJ2-7|NA
TGTGCCAGCAGCTTAGGAGGTGACAGGGTCAACGAGCAGTACTTC
CASSLGGDRVNEQYF
>TRBV10-3|TRBD1|TRBJ2-2|NA
TGTGCCATCAGTCATGGACAGGGGACAAACACCGGGGAGCTGTTTTTT
CAISHGQGTNTGELFF
>TRBV5-1|TRBD2|TRBJ2-3|NA
TGCGCCAGCTCGACTAGCGGTTATTTTGGGGATACGCAGTATTTT
CASSTSGYFGDTQYF
>TRBV18|NA|TRBJ1-1|NA
TGTGCCAGCACGCCTTTTGGGGCCGACACTGAAGCTTTCTTT
CASTPFGADTEAFF
>TRBV2|TRBD1|TRBJ1-1|few
TGTGCCAGCAGTGCACAGGGGAGTGTGAACACTGAAGCTTTCTTT
CASSAQGSVNTEAFF
>TRBV3-1/TRBV3-2|TRBD2|TRBJ2-3|once
TGTGCCAGCAGCCAAGATCGTCGGGGGGGCCGCACAGATACGCAGTATTTT
CASSQDRRGGRTDTQYF
>TRBV5-1|NA|TRBJ1-5|NA
TGCGCCAGCAGCACGGGAGACGATAGCAATCAGCCCCAGCATTTT
CASSTGDDSNQPQHF
>TRBV6-5|TRBD1|TRBJ2-1|NA
TGTGCCAGCAGGACAGGGGTGAATGAGCAGTTCTTC
CASRTGVNEQFF
>TRBV19|TRBD2|TRBJ2-3|NA
TGTGCCACCGGGACAGGGGGGACTAGCGGGGCGCCGGATACGCAGTATTTT
CATGTGGTSGAPDTQYF
>TRBV5-1|TRBD1|TRBJ2-4|NA
TGCGCCAGCAGCTTAGGACAGGGAAACATTCAGTACTTC
CASSLGQGNIQYF
>TRBV2|NA|TRBJ2-5|NA
TGTGCCAGCAGTTCCGGACAGAGTCCTTTAGAGACCCAGTACTTC
CASSSGQSPLETQYF
>TRBV11-2|TRBD1|TRBJ1-1|once
TGTGCCAGCAGCTTCCCCAGGGGGAAGAACACTGAAGCTTTCTTT
CASSFPRGKNTEAFF
>TRBV6-4|TRBD1|TRBJ1-6|NA
TGTGCCAGCAGTGAGACAGGGGTCGATAATTCACCCCTCCACTTT
CASSETGVDNSPLHF